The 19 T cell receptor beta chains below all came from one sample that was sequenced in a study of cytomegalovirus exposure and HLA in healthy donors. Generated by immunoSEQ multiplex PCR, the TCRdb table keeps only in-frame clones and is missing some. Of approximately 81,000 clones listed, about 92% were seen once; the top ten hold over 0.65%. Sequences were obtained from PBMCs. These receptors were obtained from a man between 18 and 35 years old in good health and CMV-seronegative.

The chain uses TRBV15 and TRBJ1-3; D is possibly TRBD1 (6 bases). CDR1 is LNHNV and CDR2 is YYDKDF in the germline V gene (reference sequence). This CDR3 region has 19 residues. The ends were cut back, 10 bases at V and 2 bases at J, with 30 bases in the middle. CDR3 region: CAIPGPDTRDKSAGNTIYF. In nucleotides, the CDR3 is TGTGCCATTCCAGGCCCCGACACCCGGGACAAGTCCGCTGGAAACACCATATATTTT. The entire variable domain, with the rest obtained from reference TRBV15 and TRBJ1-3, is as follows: DAMVIQNPRYQVTQFGKPVTLSCSQTLNHNVMYWYQQKSSQAPKLLFHYYDKDFNNEADTPDNFQSRRPNTSFCFLDIRSPGLGDTAMYLCAIPGPDTRDKSAGNTIYFGEGSWLTVV.

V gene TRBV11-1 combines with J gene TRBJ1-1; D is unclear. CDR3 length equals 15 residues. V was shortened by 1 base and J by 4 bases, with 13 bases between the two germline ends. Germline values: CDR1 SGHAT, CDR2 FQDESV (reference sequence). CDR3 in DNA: TGTGCCAGCAGCTTAGGCCAGGCGCGGGTCACTGAAGCTTTCTTT. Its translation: CASSLGQARVTEAFF.

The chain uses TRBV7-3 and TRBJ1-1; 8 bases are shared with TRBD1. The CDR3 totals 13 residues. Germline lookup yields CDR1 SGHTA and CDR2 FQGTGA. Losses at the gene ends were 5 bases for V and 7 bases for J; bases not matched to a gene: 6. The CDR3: CASSLTGGGEAFF. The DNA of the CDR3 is TGTGCCAGCAGCCTTACAGGGGGTGGTGAAGCTTTCTTT.

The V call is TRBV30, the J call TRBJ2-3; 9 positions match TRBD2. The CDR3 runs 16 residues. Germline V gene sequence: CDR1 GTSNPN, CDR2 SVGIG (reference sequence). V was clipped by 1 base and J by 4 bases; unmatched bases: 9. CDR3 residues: CAWSEGASGMPDTQYF. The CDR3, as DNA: TGTGCCTGGAGTGAAGGTGCTAGCGGGATGCCAGATACGCAGTATTTT.

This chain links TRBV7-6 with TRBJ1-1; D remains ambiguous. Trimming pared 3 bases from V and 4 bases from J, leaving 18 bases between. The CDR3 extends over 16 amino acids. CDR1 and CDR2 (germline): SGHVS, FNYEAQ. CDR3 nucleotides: TGTGCCAGCAGCTTCACGAGGGCGGGGAAAGGCACTGAAGCTTTCTTT. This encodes CASSFTRAGKGTEAFF.

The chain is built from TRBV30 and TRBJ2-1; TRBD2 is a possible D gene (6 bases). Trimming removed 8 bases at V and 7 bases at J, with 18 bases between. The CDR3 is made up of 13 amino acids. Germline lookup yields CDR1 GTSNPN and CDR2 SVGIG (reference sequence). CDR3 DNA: TGTGCCCACTGGCAGGAGGGGACGAATGAGCAGTTCTTC. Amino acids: CAHWQEGTNEQFF. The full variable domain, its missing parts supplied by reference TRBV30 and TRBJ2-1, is SQTIHQWPATLVQPVGSPLSLECTVEGTSNPNLYWYRQAAGRGLQLLFYSVGIGQISSEVPQNLSASRPQDRQFILSSKKLLLSDSGFYLCAHWQEGTNEQFFGPGTRLTVL.

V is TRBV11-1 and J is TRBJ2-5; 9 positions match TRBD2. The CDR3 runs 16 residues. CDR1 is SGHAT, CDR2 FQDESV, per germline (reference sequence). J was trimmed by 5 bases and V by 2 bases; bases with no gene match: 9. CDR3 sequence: CASSLSPAGGVETQYF. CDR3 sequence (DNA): TGTGCCAGCAGCTTAAGTCCCGCGGGGGGGGTCGAGACCCAGTACTTC.

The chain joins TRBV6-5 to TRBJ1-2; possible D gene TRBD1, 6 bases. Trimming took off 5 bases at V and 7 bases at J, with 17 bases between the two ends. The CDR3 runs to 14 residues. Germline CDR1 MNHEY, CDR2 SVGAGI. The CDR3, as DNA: TGTGCCAGCAGTCTAACTGGGGGCTCGGTTGGCTACACCTTC. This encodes CASSLTGGSVGYTF.

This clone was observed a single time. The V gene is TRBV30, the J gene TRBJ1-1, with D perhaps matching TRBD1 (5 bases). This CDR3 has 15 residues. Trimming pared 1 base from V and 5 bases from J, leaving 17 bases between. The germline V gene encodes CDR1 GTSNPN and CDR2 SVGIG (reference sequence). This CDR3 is CAWSDTGPGGTEAFF. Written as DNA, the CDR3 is TGTGCCTGGAGTGATACGGGACCGGGAGGAACTGAAGCTTTCTTT.

CDR3 in amino acids: CASSELAGGPGDTQYF. The CDR3 DNA is TGTGCCAGCAGCGAACTAGCGGGGGGGCCAGGAGATACGCAGTATTTT. The chain employs TRBV5-6 and TRBJ2-3; 13 bases match TRBD2. Per the germline V gene, CDR1 is SGHDT and CDR2 is YYEEEE. V was clipped by 4 bases and J by 5 bases; unmatched bases: 7. CDR3 size: 16 residues. Full variable domain (rest looked up from reference TRBV5-6 and TRBJ2-3): DAGVTQSPTHLIKTRGQQVTLRCSPKSGHDTVSWYQQALGQGPQFIFQYYEEEERQRGNFPDRFSGHQFPNYSSELNVNALLLGDSALYLCASSELAGGPGDTQYFGPGTRLTVL.

CDR3 sequence: CAISEGSRPGQPQHF. CDR3 nucleotides: TGTGCCATCAGTGAGGGCAGCCGGCCGGGGCAGCCCCAGCATTTT. The V gene is TRBV10-3, the J gene TRBJ1-5; D remains unclear. V was pared by 2 bases and J by 7 bases, with 15 bases between. Germline values: CDR1 ENHRY, CDR2 SYGVKD. The CDR3 runs 15 residues.

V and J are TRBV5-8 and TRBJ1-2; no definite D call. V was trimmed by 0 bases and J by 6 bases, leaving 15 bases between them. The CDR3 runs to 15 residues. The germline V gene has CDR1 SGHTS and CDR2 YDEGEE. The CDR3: CASSLGWAHSDGYTF. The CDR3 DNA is TGTGCCAGCAGCTTGGGCTGGGCGCACTCAGATGGCTACACCTTC.

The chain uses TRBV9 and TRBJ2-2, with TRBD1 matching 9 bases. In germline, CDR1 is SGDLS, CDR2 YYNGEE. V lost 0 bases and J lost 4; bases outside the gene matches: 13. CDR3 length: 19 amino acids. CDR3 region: CASSVATLGGTGRTGELFF. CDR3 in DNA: TGTGCCAGCAGCGTAGCTACTTTGGGGGGGACAGGGCGCACCGGGGAGCTGTTTTTT.

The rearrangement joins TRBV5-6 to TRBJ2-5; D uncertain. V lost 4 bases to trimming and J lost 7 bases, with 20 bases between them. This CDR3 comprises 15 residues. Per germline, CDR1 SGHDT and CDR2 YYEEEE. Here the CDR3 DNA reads TGTGCCAGCAGCCCCTGGAGTATTGGCCTTACGACCCAGTACTTC. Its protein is CASSPWSIGLTTQYF.

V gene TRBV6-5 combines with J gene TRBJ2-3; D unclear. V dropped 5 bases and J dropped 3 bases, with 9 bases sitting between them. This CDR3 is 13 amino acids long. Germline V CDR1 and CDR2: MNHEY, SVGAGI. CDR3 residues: CASSVVETDTQYF. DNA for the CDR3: TGTGCCAGCAGTGTCGTCGAGACAGATACGCAGTATTTT.

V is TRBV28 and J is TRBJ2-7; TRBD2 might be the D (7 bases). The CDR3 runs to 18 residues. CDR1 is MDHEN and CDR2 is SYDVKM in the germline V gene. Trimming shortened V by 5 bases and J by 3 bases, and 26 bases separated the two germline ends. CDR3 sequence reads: CASSPLQGGGRGIYEQYF. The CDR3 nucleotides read TGTGCCAGCAGTCCATTACAGGGAGGTGGGCGGGGGATCTACGAGCAGTACTTC.

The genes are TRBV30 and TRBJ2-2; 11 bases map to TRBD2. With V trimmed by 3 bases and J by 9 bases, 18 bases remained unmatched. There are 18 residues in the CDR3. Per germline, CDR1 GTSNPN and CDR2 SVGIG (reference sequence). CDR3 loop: CAWRPYPIAGGPFRELFF. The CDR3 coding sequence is TGTGCCTGGAGACCATACCCTATAGCGGGAGGGCCTTTTAGGGAGCTGTTTTTT.

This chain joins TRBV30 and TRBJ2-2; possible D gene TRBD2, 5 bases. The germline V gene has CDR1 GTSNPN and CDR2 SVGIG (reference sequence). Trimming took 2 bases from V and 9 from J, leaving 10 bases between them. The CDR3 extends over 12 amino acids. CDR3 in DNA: TGTGCCTGGAGTAGTATAGCGTGGGAGCTGTTTTTT. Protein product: CAWSSIAWELFF.

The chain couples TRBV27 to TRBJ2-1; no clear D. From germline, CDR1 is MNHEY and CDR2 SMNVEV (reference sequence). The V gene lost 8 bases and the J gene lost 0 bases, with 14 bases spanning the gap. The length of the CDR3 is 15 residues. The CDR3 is CASFKPTSSYNEQFF. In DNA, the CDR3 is TGTGCCAGCTTCAAACCCACGAGCTCCTACAATGAGCAGTTCTTC.